The T cell receptor beta chain under discussion was sequenced for a study of a mutant IDH1 vaccine in newly diagnosed glioma. A word on this clone: The antigen is unknown.

Time point reported: week 35, safety follow-up. Alongside topical imiquimod, each dose of vaccine comprised 300 ug of mutant IDH1 20-mer peptide. Assay used: immunoSEQ multiplex PCR; TCRdb lists only in-frame clones, some missing. In the table there are around 52,000 clones, roughly four fifths of which are singletons. Trimming cost V 2 bases and J 2 bases, with 9 bases left between them. CDR1 is MNHEY, CDR2 SMNVEV, per germline (reference sequence). This CDR3 is 15 amino acids long. This material consisted of PBMCs, taken from a glioma patient whose treatment included an IDH1 peptide vaccine. The clonotype comes from a man between 40 and 49 years old with glioma. This rearrangement joins TRBV27 to TRBJ2-2; maybe TRBD2 (5 bases). Here the CDR3 DNA reads TGTGCCAGCAGTTTAGGACTTCTCAACACCGGGGAGCTGTTTTTT. Protein product: CASSLGLLNTGELFF.